The entry below gives a single TCR beta chain sequence along with its context. The record originates from a study of blood T cell repertoires in COVID-19. Study-level information: Collection of acute and convalescent COVID-19 samples took place in the United States, Italy and Spain. Sample material is recorded as cDNA or gDNA derived from T cells, B-cell-depleted T cells, or PBMCs.

Only in-frame clones appear in the TCRdb table, and some are missing; sequencing was by immunoSEQ multiplex PCR. This sample yields approximately 56,000 clones, of which 89% are seen a single time; about 46% belongs to the top ten. The V gene's germline CDR1 is MNHEY and CDR2 SMNVEV (reference sequence). Trimming removed 5 bases at V and 7 bases at J, with 14 bases between. CDR3 length: 13 residues. While infection was still active, Seattle patients were enrolled and then followed longitudinally. This TCR came from an older woman with COVID-19, enrolled during active disease. Sequencing used peripheral blood. The chain couples TRBV27 to TRBJ1-1, with D perhaps matching TRBD1 (6 bases). CDR3: CASSRVGADEAFF. DNA of the CDR3: TGTGCCAGCAGTAGGGTGGGGGCTGATGAAGCTTTCTTT.